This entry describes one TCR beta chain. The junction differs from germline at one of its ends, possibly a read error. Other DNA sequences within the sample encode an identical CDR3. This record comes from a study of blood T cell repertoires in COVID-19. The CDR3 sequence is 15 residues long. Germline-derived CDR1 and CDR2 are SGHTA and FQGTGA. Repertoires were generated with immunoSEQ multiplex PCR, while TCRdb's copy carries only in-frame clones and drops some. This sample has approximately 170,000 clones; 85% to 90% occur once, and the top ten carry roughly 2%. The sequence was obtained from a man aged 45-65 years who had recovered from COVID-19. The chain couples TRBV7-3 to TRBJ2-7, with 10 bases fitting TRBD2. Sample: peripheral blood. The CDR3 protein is CASSLGTSASYEQYF. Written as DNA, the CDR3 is TGTGCTAGCAGCTTAGGGACTAGCGCCTCCTACGAGCAGTACTTC.